This T cell receptor beta chain emerged from a study of patients and donors after allogeneic stem cell transplantation. Deletions cut 5 bases from V and 4 bases from J, with 21 bases between. The CDR3 is 18 amino acids. Germline CDR1 reads MDHEN; CDR2 reads SYDVKM. TCRdb recomputed calls from the RT-PCR reads with MiXCR, one row per CDR3 protein. The table lists 30,000 to 35,000 distinct CDR3 sequences, around 7% of them singletons, with approximately 30% in the top ten. Sequencing used blood, either unsorted or a sorted T cell fraction (not recorded which). This rearrangement joins TRBV28 to TRBJ2-6; the D gene is possibly TRBD1 (6 bases). This TCR derives from a human donor who was either an allogeneic HSCT recipient or a stem cell or donor lymphocyte infusion donor (not recorded which). It is not recorded whose cells these are; they may come from a transplant donor. The CDR3 protein is CASSPLQGYLAGANVLTF. The DNA for the CDR3 is TGTGCCAGCAGTCCACTTCAGGGGTATTTGGCCGGGGCCAACGTCCTGACTTTC.